What follows describes a single TCR beta chain. This sample was included in a study of cytomegalovirus exposure and HLA in healthy donors. Researchers ran the PCR with 60 Vbeta and 13 Jbeta primers. TCRdb keeps only in-frame clones here, not all; method: immunoSEQ multiplex PCR. This table has roughly 89,000 clones, around 74% appearing once. The CDR3 runs 16 residues. Germline assignment: CDR1 KGHSH and CDR2 LQKENI. V dropped 3 bases and J dropped 6 bases, with 20 bases sitting between them. The sequencing sample was made of PBMCs. This sequence originates from a man aged 25 to 40 in good health and CMV-seropositive. The chain combines TRBV18 with TRBJ2-5, with D perhaps matching TRBD1 (6 bases). CDR3 amino acids: CASSPASGTGQKTQYF. In DNA, the CDR3 is TGTGCCAGCTCACCCGCCTCGGGCACAGGGCAGAAGACCCAGTACTTC. Full variable domain (remainder filled in from reference TRBV18 and TRBJ2-5): NAGVMQNPRHLVRRRGQEARLRCSPMKGHSHVYWYRQLPEEGLKFMVYLQKENIIDESGMPKERFSAEFPKEGPSILRIQQVVRGDSAAYFCASSPASGTGQKTQYFGPGTRLLVL.